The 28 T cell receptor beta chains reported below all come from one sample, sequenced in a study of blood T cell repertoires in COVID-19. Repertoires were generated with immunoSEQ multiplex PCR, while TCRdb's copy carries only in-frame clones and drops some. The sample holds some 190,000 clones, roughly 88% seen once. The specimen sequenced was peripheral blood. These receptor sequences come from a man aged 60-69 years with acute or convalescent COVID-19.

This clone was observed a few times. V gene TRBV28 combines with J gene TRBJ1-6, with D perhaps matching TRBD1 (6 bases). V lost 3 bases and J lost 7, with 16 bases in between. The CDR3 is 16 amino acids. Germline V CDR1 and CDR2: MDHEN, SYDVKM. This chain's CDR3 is CASSFPRGPGNSPLHF. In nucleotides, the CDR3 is TGTGCCAGCAGTTTTCCCAGGGGCCCAGGGAATTCACCCCTCCACTTT.

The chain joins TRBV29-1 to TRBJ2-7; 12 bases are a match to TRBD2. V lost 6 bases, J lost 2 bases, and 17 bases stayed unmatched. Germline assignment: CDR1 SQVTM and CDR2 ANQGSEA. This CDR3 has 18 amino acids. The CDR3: CSVPNESLAGGVAYEQYF. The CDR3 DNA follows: TGCAGCGTCCCTAATGAAAGCCTAGCGGGAGGGGTAGCCTACGAGCAGTACTTC.

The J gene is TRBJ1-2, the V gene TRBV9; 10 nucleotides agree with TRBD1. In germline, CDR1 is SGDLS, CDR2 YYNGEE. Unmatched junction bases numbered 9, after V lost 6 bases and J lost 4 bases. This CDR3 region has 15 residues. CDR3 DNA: TGTGCCAGCATGGGACGCCGGGACAGGGGCTATGGCTACACCTTC. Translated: CASMGRRDRGYGYTF.

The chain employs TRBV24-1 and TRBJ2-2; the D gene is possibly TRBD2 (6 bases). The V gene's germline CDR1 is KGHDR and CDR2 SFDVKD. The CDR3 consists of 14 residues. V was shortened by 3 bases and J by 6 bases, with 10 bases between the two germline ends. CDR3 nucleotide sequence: TGTGCCACCAGTGATGAGGGGACTTCCGGGGAGCTGTTTTTT. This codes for CATSDEGTSGELFF.

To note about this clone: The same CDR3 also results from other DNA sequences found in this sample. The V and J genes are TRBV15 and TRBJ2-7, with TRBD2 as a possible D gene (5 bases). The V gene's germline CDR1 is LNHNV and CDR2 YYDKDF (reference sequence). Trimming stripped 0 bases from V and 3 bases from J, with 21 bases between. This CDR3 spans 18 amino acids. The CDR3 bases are TGTGCCACCAGCAGAGATATTCCCAGCGGTAGTACCGTCTACGAGCAGTACTTC. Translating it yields CATSRDIPSGSTVYEQYF.

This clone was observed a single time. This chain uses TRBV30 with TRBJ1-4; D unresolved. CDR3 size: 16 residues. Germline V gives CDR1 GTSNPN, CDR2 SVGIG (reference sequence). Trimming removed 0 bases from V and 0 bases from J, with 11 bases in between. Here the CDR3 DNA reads TGTGCCTGGAGTGTTTCGGGTCGGACAACTAATGAAAAACTGTTTTTT. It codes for CAWSVSGRTTNEKLFF.

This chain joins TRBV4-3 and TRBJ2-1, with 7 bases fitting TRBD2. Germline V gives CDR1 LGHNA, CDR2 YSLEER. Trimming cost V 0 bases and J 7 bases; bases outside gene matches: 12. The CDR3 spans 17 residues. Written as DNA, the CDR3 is TGCGCCAGCAGCCAAGAAACGGTGCTAAGCGGGAAAAATGAGCAGTTCTTC. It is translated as CASSQETVLSGKNEQFF.

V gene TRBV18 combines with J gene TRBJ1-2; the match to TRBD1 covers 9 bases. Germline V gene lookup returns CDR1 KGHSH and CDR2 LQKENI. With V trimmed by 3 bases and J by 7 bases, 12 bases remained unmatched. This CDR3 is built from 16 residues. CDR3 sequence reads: CASSPSRDRAVGGYTF. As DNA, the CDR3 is TGTGCCAGCTCACCGTCCCGGGACAGGGCGGTAGGTGGCTACACCTTC.

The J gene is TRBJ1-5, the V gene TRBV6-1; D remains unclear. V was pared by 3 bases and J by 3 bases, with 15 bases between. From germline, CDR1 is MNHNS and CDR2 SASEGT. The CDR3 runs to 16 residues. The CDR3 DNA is TGTGCCAGCAGTGAGGGAGGGAGCCCCTACAATCAGCCCCAGCATTTT. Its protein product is CASSEGGSPYNQPQHF.

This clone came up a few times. Written as DNA, the CDR3 is TGTGCCAGCAGCCAAGGACGAGGGACCGGGGAGCTGTTTTTT. This sequence encodes CASSQGRGTGELFF. The rearrangement uses TRBV14 and TRBJ2-2; tentatively, D is TRBD2 (5 bases). Germline V gives CDR1 SGHDN, CDR2 FVKESK. The ends were cut back, 1 base at V and 5 bases at J, with 8 bases in the middle. The CDR3 is made up of 14 amino acids. The full variable domain, its missing parts supplied by reference TRBV14 and TRBJ2-2, is EAGVTQFPSHSVIEKGQTVTLRCDPISGHDNLYWYRRVMGKEIKFLLHFVKESKQDESGMPNNRFLAERTGGTYSTLKVQPAELEDSGVYFCASSQGRGTGELFFGEGSRLTVL.

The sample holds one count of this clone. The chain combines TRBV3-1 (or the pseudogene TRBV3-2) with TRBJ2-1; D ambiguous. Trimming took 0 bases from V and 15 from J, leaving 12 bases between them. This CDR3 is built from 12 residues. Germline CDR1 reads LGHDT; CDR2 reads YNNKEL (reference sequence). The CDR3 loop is CASSQEERSRFF. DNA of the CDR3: TGTGCCAGCAGCCAAGAAGAACGGTCACGGTTCTTC.

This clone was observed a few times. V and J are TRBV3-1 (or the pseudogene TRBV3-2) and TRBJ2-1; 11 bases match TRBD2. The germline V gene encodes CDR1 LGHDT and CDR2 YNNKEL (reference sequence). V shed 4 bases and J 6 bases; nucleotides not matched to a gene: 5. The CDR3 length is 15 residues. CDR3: CASSPLTSGANEQFF. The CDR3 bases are TGTGCCAGCAGCCCTCTGACTAGCGGGGCCAATGAGCAGTTCTTC.

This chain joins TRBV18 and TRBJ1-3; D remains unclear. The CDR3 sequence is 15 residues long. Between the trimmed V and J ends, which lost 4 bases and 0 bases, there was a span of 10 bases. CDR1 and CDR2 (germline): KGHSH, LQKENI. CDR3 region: CASSHTTSSGNTIYF. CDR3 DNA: TGTGCCAGCTCACACACGACAAGCTCTGGAAACACCATATATTTT.

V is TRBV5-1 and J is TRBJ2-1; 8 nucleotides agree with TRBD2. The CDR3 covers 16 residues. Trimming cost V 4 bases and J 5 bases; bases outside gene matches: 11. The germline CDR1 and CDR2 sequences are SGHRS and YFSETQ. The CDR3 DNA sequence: TGCGCCAGCAGCCCCCGTTTTTCGGGAGGGCACAATGAGCAGTTCTTC. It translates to CASSPRFSGGHNEQFF.

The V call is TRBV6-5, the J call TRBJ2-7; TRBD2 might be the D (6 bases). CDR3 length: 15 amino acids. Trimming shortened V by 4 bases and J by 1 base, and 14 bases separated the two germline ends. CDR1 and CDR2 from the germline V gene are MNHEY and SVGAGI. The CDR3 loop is CASSFSARGSYEQYF. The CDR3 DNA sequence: TGTGCCAGCAGTTTCTCGGCGCGGGGTTCCTACGAGCAGTACTTC.

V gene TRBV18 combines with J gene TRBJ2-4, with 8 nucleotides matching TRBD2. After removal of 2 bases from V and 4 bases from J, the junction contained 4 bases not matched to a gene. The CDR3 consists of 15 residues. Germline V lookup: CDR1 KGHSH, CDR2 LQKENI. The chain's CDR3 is CASSPKGLGKNIQYF. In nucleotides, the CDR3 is TGTGCCAGCTCACCAAAGGGACTAGGGAAAAACATTCAGTACTTC.

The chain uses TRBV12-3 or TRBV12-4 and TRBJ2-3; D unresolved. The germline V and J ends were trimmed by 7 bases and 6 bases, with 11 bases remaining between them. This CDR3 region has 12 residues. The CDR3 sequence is CASTRSVDTQYF. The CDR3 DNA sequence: TGTGCCAGCACTCGATCGGTGGATACGCAGTATTTT.

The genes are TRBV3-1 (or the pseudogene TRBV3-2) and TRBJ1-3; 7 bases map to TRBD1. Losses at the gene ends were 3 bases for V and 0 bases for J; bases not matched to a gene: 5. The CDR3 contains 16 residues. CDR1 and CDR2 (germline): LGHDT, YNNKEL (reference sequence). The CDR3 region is CASSHRDRSSGNTIYF. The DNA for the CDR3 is TGTGCCAGCAGCCACCGGGACAGAAGCTCTGGAAACACCATATATTTT.

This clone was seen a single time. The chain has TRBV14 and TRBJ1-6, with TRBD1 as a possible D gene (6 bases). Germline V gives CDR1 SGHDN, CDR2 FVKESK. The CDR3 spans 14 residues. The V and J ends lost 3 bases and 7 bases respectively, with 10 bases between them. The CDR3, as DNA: TGTGCCAGCAGCCAGTACGGGACAAATTCACCCCTCCACTTT. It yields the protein CASSQYGTNSPLHF.

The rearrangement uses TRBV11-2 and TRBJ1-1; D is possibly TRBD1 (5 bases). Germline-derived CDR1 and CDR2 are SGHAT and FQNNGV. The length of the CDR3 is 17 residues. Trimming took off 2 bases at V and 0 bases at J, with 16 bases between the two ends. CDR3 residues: CASSLQGFGGVNTEAFF. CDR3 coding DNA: TGTGCCAGCAGCTTACAGGGCTTTGGTGGGGTGAACACTGAAGCTTTCTTT.

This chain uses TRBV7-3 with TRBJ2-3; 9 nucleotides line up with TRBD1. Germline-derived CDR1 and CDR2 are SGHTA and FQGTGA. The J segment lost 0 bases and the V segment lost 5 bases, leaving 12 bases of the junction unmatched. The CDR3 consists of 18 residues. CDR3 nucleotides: TGTGCCAGCAGCCGAATAGATTGGACAGGGGTTAGCACAGATACGCAGTATTTT. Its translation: CASSRIDWTGVSTDTQYF.

This CDR3 reads CAISGQGVYEQYF. For the CDR3, the DNA is TGTGCCATCAGTGGCCAGGGGGTCTACGAGCAGTACTTC. The genes are TRBV10-3 and TRBJ2-7; 7 bases fit TRBD1. This CDR3 has 13 amino acids. Trimming removed 4 bases from V and 3 bases from J; junction bases left unmatched: 3. Germline loops: CDR1 ENHRY, CDR2 SYGVKD.

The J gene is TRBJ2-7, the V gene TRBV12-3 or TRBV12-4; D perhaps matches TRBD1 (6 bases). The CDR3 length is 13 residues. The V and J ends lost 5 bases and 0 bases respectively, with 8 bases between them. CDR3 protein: CASSQGSSYEQYF. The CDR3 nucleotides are TGTGCCAGCAGTCAGGGGAGCTCCTACGAGCAGTACTTC.

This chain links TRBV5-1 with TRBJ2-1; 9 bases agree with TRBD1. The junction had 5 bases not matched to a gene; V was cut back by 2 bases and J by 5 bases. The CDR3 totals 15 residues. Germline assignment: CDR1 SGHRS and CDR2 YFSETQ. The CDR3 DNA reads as TGCGCCAGCAGCTTAACAGGGGGCGCCAACAATGAGCAGTTCTTC. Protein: CASSLTGGANNEQFF. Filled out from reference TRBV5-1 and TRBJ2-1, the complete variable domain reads KAGVTQTPRYLIKTRGQQVTLSCSPISGHRSVSWYQQTPGQGLQFLFEYFSETQRNKGNFPGRFSGRQFSNSRSEMNVSTLELGDSALYLCASSLTGGANNEQFFGPGTRLTVL.

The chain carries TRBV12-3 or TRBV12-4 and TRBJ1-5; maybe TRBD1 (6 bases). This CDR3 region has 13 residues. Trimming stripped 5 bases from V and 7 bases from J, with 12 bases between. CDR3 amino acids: CASSARGGQPQHF. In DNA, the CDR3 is TGTGCCAGCAGTGCCCGTGGGGGCCAGCCCCAGCATTTT.

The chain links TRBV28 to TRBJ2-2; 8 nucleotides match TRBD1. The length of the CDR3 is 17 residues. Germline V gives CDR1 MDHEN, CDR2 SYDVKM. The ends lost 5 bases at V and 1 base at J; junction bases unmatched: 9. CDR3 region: CASSPPDRVKNTGELFF. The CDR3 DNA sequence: TGTGCCAGCAGTCCCCCGGACAGGGTCAAGAACACCGGGGAGCTGTTTTTT.

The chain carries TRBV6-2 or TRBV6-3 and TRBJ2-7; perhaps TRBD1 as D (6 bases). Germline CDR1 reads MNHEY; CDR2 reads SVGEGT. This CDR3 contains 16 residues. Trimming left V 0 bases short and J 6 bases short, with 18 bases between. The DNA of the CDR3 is TGTGCCAGCAGTTACTCGATAAGGGGGTCGATTCCCGAGCAGTACTTC. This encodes CASSYSIRGSIPEQYF.

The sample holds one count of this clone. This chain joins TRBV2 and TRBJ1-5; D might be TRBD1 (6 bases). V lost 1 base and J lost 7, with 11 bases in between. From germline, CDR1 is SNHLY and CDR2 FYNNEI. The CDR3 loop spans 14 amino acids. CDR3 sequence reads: CASSEGRGGQPQHF. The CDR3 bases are TGTGCCAGCAGTGAAGGTAGAGGGGGACAGCCCCAGCATTTT.